A single T cell receptor beta chain is shown here with its context. This record belongs to a study of T cells in Graves' hyperthyroidism and ophthalmopathy. As for the study in general: Peripheral blood draws took place at initial diagnosis, ahead of any treatment.

The investigators amplified TCR beta CDR3 regions from RNA transcripts. Carried out on the TCR CDR3, a first-round RT-PCR used the HTBI primer set. TCRdb re-analysed the multiplex PCR reads in MiXCR, keeping a single row per CDR3 protein. Found here are over 90,000 distinct CDR3 sequences, 47% of them singletons; the top ten hold roughly 25%. Germline V gene lookup returns CDR1 LNHDA and CDR2 SQIVND (reference sequence). The CDR3 extends over 17 amino acids. The V end was cut by 1 base, the J end by 4 bases, with 14 bases between. J is TRBJ2-6 and V is TRBV19; tentatively, D is TRBD1 (6 bases). The TCR sequence derives from a man aged 40-49 years with Graves' hyperthyroidism. Material for sequencing was blood. The CDR3 coding sequence is TGTGCCAGTAGTATAGGTCAGGGGAACACCGGGGCCAACGTCCTGACTTTC. It yields the protein CASSIGQGNTGANVLTF. Complete variable domain (other parts from reference TRBV19 and TRBJ2-6): DGGITQSPKYLFRKEGQNVTLSCEQNLNHDAMYWYRQDPGQGLRLIYYSQIVNDFQKGDIAEGYSVSREKKESFPLTVTSAQKNPTAFYLCASSIGQGNTGANVLTFGAGSRLTVL.